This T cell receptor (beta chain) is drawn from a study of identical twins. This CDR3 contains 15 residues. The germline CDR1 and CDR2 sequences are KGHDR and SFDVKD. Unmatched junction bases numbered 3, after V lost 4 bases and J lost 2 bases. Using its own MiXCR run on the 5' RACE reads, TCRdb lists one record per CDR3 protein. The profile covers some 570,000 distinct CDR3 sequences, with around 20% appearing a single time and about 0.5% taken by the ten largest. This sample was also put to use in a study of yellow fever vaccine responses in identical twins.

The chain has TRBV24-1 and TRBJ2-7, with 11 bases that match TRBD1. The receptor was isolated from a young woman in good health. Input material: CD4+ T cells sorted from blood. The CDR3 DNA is TGTGCCACCAGTGACGCGGGACAGGGGGCCTACGAGCAGTACTTC. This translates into CATSDAGQGAYEQYF.